The present entry profiles one TCR beta chain with its context. Its target is not known. This entry is derived from a study of blood T cells in healthy people across ages. Findings and limits, study-wide: With naive T cell percentage, TCR beta diversity showed a strong correlation.

Primed by a sample-barcoded 5' primer and a J-beta primer mix, a second PCR proceeded for 7 to 11 cycles. TCRdb recomputed calls from the 5' RACE reads with MiXCR, one row per CDR3 protein. This repertoire shows 700,000 or so distinct CDR3 sequences, 35% to 50% found once; its top ten account for 25% to 35%. Investigators took around 10 milliliters of peripheral blood from every donor. The extraction recovered at least 5.5 micrograms of total RNA per sample. Per germline, CDR1 SGHRS and CDR2 YFSETQ. The CDR3 has 16 residues. The V segment lost 4 bases and the J segment 0 bases; nucleotides outside the gene matches: 8.

The TCR was taken from a man older than 75 in good health. V gene TRBV5-1 combines with J gene TRBJ2-7; 9 bases align to TRBD1. The sample comprised blood. The CDR3 here is CASSDEPGQGSYEQYF. The CDR3 DNA is TGCGCCAGCAGCGATGAACCGGGACAGGGCTCCTACGAGCAGTACTTC.